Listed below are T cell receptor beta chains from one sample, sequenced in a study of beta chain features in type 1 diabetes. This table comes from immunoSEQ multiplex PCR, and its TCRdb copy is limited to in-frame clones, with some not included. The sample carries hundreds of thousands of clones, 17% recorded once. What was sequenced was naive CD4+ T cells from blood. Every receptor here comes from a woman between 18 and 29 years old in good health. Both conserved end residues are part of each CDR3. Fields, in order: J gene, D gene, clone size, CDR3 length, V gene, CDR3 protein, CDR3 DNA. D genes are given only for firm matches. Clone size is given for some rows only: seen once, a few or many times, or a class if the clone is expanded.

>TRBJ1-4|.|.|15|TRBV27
CASGPFGGGGEKLFF
TGTGCCAGCGGACCATTCGGGGGAGGGGGTGAAAAACTGTTTTTT
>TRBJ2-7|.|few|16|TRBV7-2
CASSPDGPLPLYEQYF
TGTGCCAGCAGCCCGGATGGACCCCTCCCACTCTACGAGCAGTACTTC
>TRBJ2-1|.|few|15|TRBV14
CASSQDRGNNNEQFF
TGTGCCAGCAGCCAAGATAGAGGGAACAACAATGAGCAGTTCTTC
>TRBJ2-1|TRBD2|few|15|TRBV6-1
CASSASGRADNEQFF
TGTGCCAGCAGTGCTAGCGGGAGGGCGGACAATGAGCAGTTCTTC
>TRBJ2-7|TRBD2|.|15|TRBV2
CASRSGRDFSYEQYF
TGTGCCAGCAGGAGCGGGAGGGATTTCTCCTACGAGCAGTACTTC
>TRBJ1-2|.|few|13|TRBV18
CASSPSGPAGYTF
TGTGCCAGCTCACCATCAGGGCCCGCTGGCTACACCTTC
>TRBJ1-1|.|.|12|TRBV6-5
CASSHRGTEAFF
TGTGCCAGCAGTCATCGTGGCACTGAAGCTTTCTTT
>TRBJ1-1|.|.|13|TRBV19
CATTRGRATEAFF
TGTGCCACCACGCGAGGGAGGGCCACTGAAGCTTTCTTT
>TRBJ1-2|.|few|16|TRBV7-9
CASSPEPGAAAYGYTF
TGTGCCAGCAGCCCGGAACCAGGGGCAGCGGCCTATGGCTACACCTTC
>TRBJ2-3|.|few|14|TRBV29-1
CSVEQGGGTDTQYF
TGCAGCGTGGAACAGGGGGGAGGGACAGATACGCAGTATTTT
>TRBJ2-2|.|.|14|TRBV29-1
CSVTGTQNTGELFF
TGCAGCGTGACCGGGACACAAAACACCGGGGAGCTGTTTTTT
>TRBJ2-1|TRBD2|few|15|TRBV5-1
CASSSSGNSYNEQFF
TGCGCCAGCAGCTCCAGCGGGAACTCCTACAATGAGCAGTTCTTC
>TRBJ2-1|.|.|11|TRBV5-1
CASRSGNEQFF
TGCGCCAGCAGGAGCGGCAATGAGCAGTTCTTC
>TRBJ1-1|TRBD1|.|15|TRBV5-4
CASSFLGTGGTEAFF
TGTGCCAGCAGCTTTCTCGGGACAGGGGGCACTGAAGCTTTCTTT
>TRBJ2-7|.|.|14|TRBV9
CASSVEHGSYEQYF
TGTGCCAGCAGCGTAGAGCACGGCTCCTACGAGCAGTACTTC
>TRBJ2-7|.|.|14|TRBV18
CASSPGTTTYEQYF
TGTGCCAGCTCACCAGGGACCACCACCTACGAGCAGTACTTC
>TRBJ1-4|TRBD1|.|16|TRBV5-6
CASSYLQGGTNEKLFF
TGTGCCAGCAGCTATTTACAAGGGGGCACTAATGAAAAACTGTTTTTT
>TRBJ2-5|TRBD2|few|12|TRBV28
CAIGRASQTQYF
TGTGCCATCGGGAGGGCCTCGCAGACCCAGTACTTC
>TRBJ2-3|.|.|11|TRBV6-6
CATRNGDTQYF
TGTGCCACCCGAAATGGGGATACGCAGTATTTT
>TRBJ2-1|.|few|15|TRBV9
CASSAQAGDPNEQFF
TGTGCCAGCAGCGCCCAAGCCGGGGACCCCAATGAGCAGTTCTTC
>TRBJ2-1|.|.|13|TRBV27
CASSLDRYNEQFF
TGTGCCAGCAGTTTGGACAGATACAATGAGCAGTTCTTC
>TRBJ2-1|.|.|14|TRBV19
CASSPGTTYNEQFF
TGTGCCAGTAGTCCCGGGACCACCTACAATGAGCAGTTCTTC
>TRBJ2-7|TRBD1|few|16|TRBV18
CASSPPTGGHSYEQYF
TGTGCCAGCTCACCACCCACAGGGGGCCACTCCTACGAGCAGTACTTC
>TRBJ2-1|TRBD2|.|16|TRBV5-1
CASSLGVLAASNEQFF
TGCGCCAGCAGCTTGGGCGTCCTAGCGGCCAGCAATGAGCAGTTCTTC
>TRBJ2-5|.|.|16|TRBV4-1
CASSQGLAVLQETQYF
TGCGCCAGCAGCCAAGGTCTAGCCGTTCTCCAAGAGACCCAGTACTTC
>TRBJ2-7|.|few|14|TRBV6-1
CASSEVGGPYEQYF
TGTGCCAGCAGTGAAGTGGGGGGGCCCTACGAGCAGTACTTC
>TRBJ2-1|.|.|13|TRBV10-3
CAIRGSSYNEQFF
TGTGCCATCCGGGGGAGCTCCTACAATGAGCAGTTCTTC
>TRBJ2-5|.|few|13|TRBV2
CASSTQGQETQYF
TGTGCCAGCAGTACCCAGGGACAAGAGACCCAGTACTTC
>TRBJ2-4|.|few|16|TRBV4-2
CASSQDWVGVKNIQYF
TGTGCCAGCAGCCAAGATTGGGTAGGGGTTAAAAACATTCAGTACTTC
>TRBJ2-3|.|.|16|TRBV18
CASSPPGLESTDTQYF
TGTGCCAGCTCACCACCGGGGTTAGAGAGCACAGATACGCAGTATTTT
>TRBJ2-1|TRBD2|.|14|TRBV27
CASSKAGGRYEQFF
TGTGCCAGCAGTAAAGCGGGAGGGCGCTATGAGCAGTTCTTC
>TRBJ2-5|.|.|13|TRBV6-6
CASSSRKKETQYF
TGTGCCAGCAGTTCTCGAAAGAAAGAGACCCAGTACTTC
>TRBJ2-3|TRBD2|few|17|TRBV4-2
CASSQVPLAGGPDTQYF
TGTGCCAGCAGCCAAGTACCTCTAGCGGGAGGGCCAGATACGCAGTATTTT
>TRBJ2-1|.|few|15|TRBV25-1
CASRVAGSSYNEQFF
TGTGCCAGCAGGGTTGCAGGGAGCTCCTACAATGAGCAGTTCTTC
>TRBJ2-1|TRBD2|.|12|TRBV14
CASSPSGNEQFF
TGTGCCAGCAGCCCTAGCGGCAATGAGCAGTTCTTC
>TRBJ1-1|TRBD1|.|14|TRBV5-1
CASSFQTGGTEAFF
TGCGCCAGCAGCTTTCAAACAGGGGGCACTGAAGCTTTCTTT
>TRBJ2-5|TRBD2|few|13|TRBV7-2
CASSPGGLETQYF
TGTGCCAGCAGCCCCGGGGGGTTGGAGACCCAGTACTTC
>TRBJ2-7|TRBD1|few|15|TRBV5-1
CASSLFRQGDGEQYF
TGCGCCAGCAGCTTGTTCCGCCAGGGGGACGGGGAGCAGTACTTC
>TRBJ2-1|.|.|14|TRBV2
CASSEQGSGNEQFF
TGTGCCAGCAGTGAACAGGGTTCTGGTAATGAGCAGTTCTTC
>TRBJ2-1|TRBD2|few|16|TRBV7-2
CATPDSGRGTYNEQFF
TGTGCCACCCCGGATAGCGGGAGGGGGACCTACAATGAGCAGTTCTTC
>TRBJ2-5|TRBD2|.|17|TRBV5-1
CASSLALTSGQQETQYF
TGCGCCAGCAGCTTGGCATTGACTAGCGGGCAGCAAGAGACCCAGTACTTC
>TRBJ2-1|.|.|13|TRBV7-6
CASSLADLNEQFF
TGTGCCAGCAGCTTAGCGGACCTGAATGAGCAGTTCTTC
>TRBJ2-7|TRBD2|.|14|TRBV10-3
CAISRTSGNYEQYF
TGTGCCATCAGCCGAACTAGCGGAAACTACGAGCAGTACTTC
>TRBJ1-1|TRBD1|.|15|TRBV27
CASSSPGQGNTEAFF
TGTGCCAGCAGTTCCCCTGGACAGGGAAACACTGAAGCTTTCTTT
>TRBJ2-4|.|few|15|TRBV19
CASSIEGLGKNIQYF
TGTGCCAGTAGCATCGAAGGGTTGGGCAAAAACATTCAGTACTTC
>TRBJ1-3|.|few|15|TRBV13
CASRQGSSSGNTIYF
TGTGCCAGCAGACAGGGTTCGAGCTCTGGAAACACCATATATTTT
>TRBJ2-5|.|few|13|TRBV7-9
CASNSGLARTQYF
TGTGCCAGCAACTCGGGGCTAGCGAGGACCCAGTACTTC
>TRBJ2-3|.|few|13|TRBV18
CASSADSTDTQYF
TGTGCCAGCTCCGCGGACAGTACAGATACGCAGTATTTT
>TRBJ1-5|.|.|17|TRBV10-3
CAISERSSIQGNQPQHF
TGTGCCATCAGTGAGCGAAGTTCGATTCAGGGGAATCAGCCCCAGCATTTT
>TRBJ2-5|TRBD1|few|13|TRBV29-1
CSSTGQRQETQYF
TGCAGCTCCACGGGACAGCGGCAAGAGACCCAGTACTTC
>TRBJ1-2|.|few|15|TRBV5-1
CASSLASTGRYGYTF
TGCGCCAGCAGCTTGGCGTCGACAGGACGCTATGGCTACACCTTC
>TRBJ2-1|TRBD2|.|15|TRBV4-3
CASSQVGAGGHEQFF
TGCGCCAGCAGCCAAGTTGGAGCGGGAGGCCATGAGCAGTTCTTC
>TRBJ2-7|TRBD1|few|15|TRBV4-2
CASSQLGQGAYEQYF
TGTGCCAGCAGCCAATTGGGACAGGGGGCGTACGAGCAGTACTTC
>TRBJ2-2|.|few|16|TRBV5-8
CASSVRRGTNTGELFF
TGTGCCAGCAGCGTTAGGCGCGGGACGAACACCGGGGAGCTGTTTTTT